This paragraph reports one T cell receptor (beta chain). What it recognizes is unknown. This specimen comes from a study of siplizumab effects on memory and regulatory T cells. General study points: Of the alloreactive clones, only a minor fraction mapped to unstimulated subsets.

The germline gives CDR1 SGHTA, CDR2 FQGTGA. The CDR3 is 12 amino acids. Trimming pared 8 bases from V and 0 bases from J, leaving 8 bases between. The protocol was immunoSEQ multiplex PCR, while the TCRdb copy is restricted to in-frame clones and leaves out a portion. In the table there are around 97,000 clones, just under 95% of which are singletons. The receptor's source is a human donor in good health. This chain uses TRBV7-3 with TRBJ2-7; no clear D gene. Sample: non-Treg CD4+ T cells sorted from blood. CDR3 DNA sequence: TGTGCCAGCGCGTATAGCTCCTACGAGCAGTACTTC. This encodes CASAYSSYEQYF.